These 14 T cell receptor beta chains came from one sample sequenced in a study of blood T cells in healthy people across ages. A second PCR of 7 to 11 cycles used a sample-barcoded 5' primer and a J-beta primer mix. A single record per CDR3 protein comes from TCRdb applying MiXCR to the 5' RACE reads. The sample consists of roughly 1,700,000 distinct CDR3 sequences, about 30% of them appearing once. The sequencing sample was made of blood. These receptors came from a woman in her 30s in good health.

This clonotype was counted between two and nine times. This chain joins TRBV5-5 and TRBJ1-1, with a possible D match to TRBD1 (6 bases). The germline gives CDR1 SGHKS, CDR2 YYEKEE (reference sequence). Trimming pared 4 bases from V and 0 bases from J, leaving 16 bases between. The CDR3 spans 16 residues. CDR3 coding DNA: TGTGCCAGCAGCCTCAGGAGTGGACAGATGAACACTGAAGCTTTCTTT. Translating it yields CASSLRSGQMNTEAFF.

Points on this clonotype: With a much larger clone just one base away, this may be a read error. The V gene is TRBV12-3 or TRBV12-4, the J gene TRBJ2-4; D is perhaps TRBD2 (6 bases). The CDR3 contains 14 residues. V was cut by 4 bases and J by 7 bases, with 14 bases left in between. The CDR3: CASSCGIGGNIQYF. The DNA for the CDR3 is TGTGCCAGCAGTTGTGGGATTGGGGGGAACATTCAGTACTTC.

This clonotype was seen just once. The genes are TRBV4-3 and TRBJ2-1; 9 positions agree with TRBD2. The CDR3 consists of 16 residues. Losses at the gene ends were 1 base for V and 8 bases for J; bases not matched to a gene: 9. CDR1 is LGHNA, CDR2 YSLEER, per germline. CDR3: CASSQARGSGSDEQFF. In nucleotides, the CDR3 is TGCGCCAGCAGCCAAGCCCGGGGTAGCGGGAGTGATGAGCAGTTCTTC.

This clonotype was counted many times. The genes are TRBV20-1 and TRBJ2-1; D is ambiguous. V lost 5 bases, J lost 3 bases, and 23 bases lay in between. Germline assignment: CDR1 DFQATT and CDR2 SNEGSKA (reference sequence). There are 17 residues in the CDR3. The CDR3 region has the DNA TGCAGTGCTGAAGACCTTCTGAAAGGGATCCTCTACAATGAGCAGTTCTTC. Its translation: CSAEDLLKGILYNEQFF.

The sample holds many counts of this clonotype. The gene calls are TRBV7-9 and TRBJ2-7; TRBD2 aligns across 11 bases. The CDR3 is 16 amino acids. Germline V gene data show CDR1 as SEHNR and CDR2 as FQNEAQ (reference sequence). V dropped 1 base and J dropped 7; count of bases not matched to a gene: 9. The CDR3: CASSLDKLAGVGEQYF. CDR3 nucleotides: TGTGCCAGCAGCTTAGATAAACTAGCGGGAGTAGGTGAGCAGTACTTC.

The chain joins TRBV28 to TRBJ1-5; D is unclear. The CDR3 sequence is 14 residues long. CDR1 MDHEN and CDR2 SYDVKM come from the germline V gene. V lost 5 bases, J lost 0 bases, and 8 bases lay in between. The chain's CDR3 is CASSRINSNQPQHF. CDR3 nucleotides: TGTGCCAGCAGTCGAATCAATAGCAATCAGCCCCAGCATTTT.

The genes are TRBV29-1 and TRBJ1-1, with a possible D match to TRBD1 (5 bases). V was cut by 1 base and J by 0 bases, with 9 bases left in between. Germline V gene lookup returns CDR1 SQVTM and CDR2 ANQGSEA. The CDR3 has 14 residues. CDR3 residues: CSVEGTRLNTEAFF. The CDR3 DNA reads TGCAGCGTTGAAGGGACACGGCTGAACACTGAAGCTTTCTTT.

This clonotype was seen only a few times. The V call is TRBV20-1, the J call TRBJ2-1, with 10 bases that match TRBD2. Germline V CDR1 and CDR2: DFQATT, SNEGSKA (reference sequence). This CDR3 region has 15 residues. The junction had 6 bases not matched to a gene; V was cut back by 1 base and J by 6 bases. As DNA, the CDR3 is TGCAGTGCTAGAGTCCCGGGACTAGCGTCCAATGAGCAGTTCTTC. It codes for CSARVPGLASNEQFF.

Ten or more counts support this clonotype. The chain joins TRBV29-1 to TRBJ2-3; TRBD1 is a possible D gene (6 bases). The CDR3 spans 15 residues. Germline assignment: CDR1 SQVTM and CDR2 ANQGSEA. V gave up 3 bases and J gave up 0 bases, with 13 bases separating them. CDR3 protein: CSVELGQPSTDTQYF. The CDR3 DNA is TGCAGCGTTGAGCTAGGACAGCCTAGCACAGATACGCAGTATTTT.

A note on this clonotype: A single base separates this from a much larger clone, so it may be a read error. The chain recombines TRBV27 with TRBJ2-1, with a weak D call TRBD2 (5 bases). The J call may be mistaken, given a closer DNA end match to TRBJ2-7. Germline CDR1 MNHEY, CDR2 SMNVEV (reference sequence). The CDR3 is 14 amino acids. CDR3 in DNA: TGTGCCAGCAGGTTATATCCGGGAACCTACGAGCAGTACTTC. Residues: CASRLYPGTYEQYF.

V usage is TRBV12-3 or TRBV12-4 and J usage is TRBJ2-7; 13 nucleotides agree with TRBD2. The CDR3 is 18 amino acids. The V segment lost 6 bases and the J segment 0 bases; nucleotides outside the gene matches: 11. CDR3 amino acids: CASSPTGTSGTSSYEQYF. CDR3 DNA sequence: TGTGCCAGCAGCCCCACCGGGACTAGCGGGACCAGCTCCTACGAGCAGTACTTC.

The rearrangement uses TRBV4-2 and TRBJ1-5; tentatively, D is TRBD1 (5 bases). V was cut by 0 bases and J by 6 bases, with 21 bases left in between. Per the germline V gene, CDR1 is LGHNA and CDR2 is YNFKEQ. CDR3 length: 18 residues. CDR3 DNA: TGTGCCAGCAGCCAAGATGGGGGAGGCAGGGTAATAGTTCAGCCCCAGCATTTT. Protein: CASSQDGGGRVIVQPQHF.

CDR3 protein: CSAGGGNEQFF. The CDR3 DNA is TGCAGTGCTGGGGGAGGCAATGAGCAGTTCTTC. The chain links TRBV20-1 to TRBJ2-1; D may be TRBD2 (6 bases). The CDR3 length is 11 residues. Looked up from germline, CDR1 is DFQATT and CDR2 is SNEGSKA (reference sequence). Trimming left V 5 bases short and J 6 bases short, with 8 bases between.

The chain has TRBV7-9 and TRBJ2-7, with D perhaps TRBD2 (7 bases). The CDR3 covers 16 residues. Trimming took off 2 bases at V and 0 bases at J, with 14 bases between the two ends. Germline V lookup: CDR1 SEHNR, CDR2 FQNEAQ (reference sequence). CDR3 in DNA: TGTGCCAGCAGCTTATGGGGAGGGGGACACTCCTACGAGCAGTACTTC. It translates to CASSLWGGGHSYEQYF.